This T cell receptor (beta chain) was retrieved from a study of cytomegalovirus exposure and HLA in healthy donors. Per the germline V gene, CDR1 is SGHAT and CDR2 is FQDESV (reference sequence). The CDR3 covers 17 residues. V dropped 4 bases and J dropped 5; count of bases not matched to a gene: 13. Vbeta (60) and Jbeta (13) primers were used in the PCR. Produced via immunoSEQ multiplex PCR; TCRdb's table is partial and in-frame only. The table for this sample gives 90,000 to 100,000 clones. The chain couples TRBV11-1 to TRBJ2-1, with 8 bases fitting TRBD1. This receptor was obtained from a woman in her twenties or thirties in good health and CMV-seronegative. The sequencing sample was made of PBMCs. This CDR3 is CASSYTLQGDQHNEQFF. CDR3 nucleotide sequence: TGTGCCAGCAGCTATACCCTACAGGGGGACCAGCACAATGAGCAGTTCTTC.